This entry features one T cell receptor (beta chain) sequence. Membership in each cohort depended on participant-reported clinical history. This specimen comes from a study of blood T cell repertoires in COVID-19. Whole-study context: Collection of acute and convalescent COVID-19 samples took place in the United States, Italy and Spain. Sample material is recorded as cDNA or gDNA derived from T cells, B-cell-depleted T cells, or PBMCs.

Germline V gives CDR1 SNHLY, CDR2 FYNNEI. The CDR3 spans 14 residues. Trimming removed 5 bases from V and 2 bases from J; junction bases left unmatched: 5. As handled by the study authors: Reference gene primers were amplified, and this amplification served to estimate nucleated cell counts. The protocol was immunoSEQ multiplex PCR, while the TCRdb copy is restricted to in-frame clones and leaves out a portion. V and J calls and clone size are given by that table; D and trimming were obtained from the DNA. Counted here are about 460,000 clones, more than 85% occurring once; the ten biggest clones make up around 7.9%.

Sample: PBMCs or T cells enriched from blood (not recorded which). This TCR came from an older woman who had recovered from COVID-19. The chain combines TRBV2 with TRBJ2-7; 8 nucleotides align to TRBD1. This chain's CDR3 is CASSTGTGPYEQYV. The CDR3 DNA follows: TGTGCCAGCAGTACTGGGACAGGCCCCTACGAGCAGTACGTC.